This T cell receptor (beta chain) was sequenced during a study of T cell responses to AZD1222 COVID-19 vaccine. Losses at the gene ends were 5 bases for V and 2 bases for J; bases not matched to a gene: 15. CDR1 and CDR2 (germline): SSHAT, FNYEAQ (reference sequence). This CDR3 has 19 residues. TCRdb's table, derived via immunoSEQ multiplex PCR, lists solely in-frame clones and lacks some. The table includes 100,000 to 150,000 clones, about 89% detected once. V usage is TRBV7-7 and J usage is TRBJ2-2; 9 nucleotides line up with TRBD2. The TCR comes from an adult in good health. Source: peripheral blood, taken on day 0 of AZD1222 vaccination. CDR3 loop: CASSIPTWLAGLNTGELFF. CDR3 coding DNA: TGTGCCAGCAGCATCCCCACCTGGCTAGCGGGGCTAAACACCGGGGAGCTGTTTTTT.